Each of the 32 T cell receptor beta chains below was sequenced from the same sample in a study of blood T cell repertoires in COVID-19. This table comes from immunoSEQ multiplex PCR, and its TCRdb copy is limited to in-frame clones, with some not included. The data contain 250,000 to 300,000 clones, over 70% of them singletons. Sequencing was done on a sample of peripheral blood. These receptor sequences come from a man older than 75 with acute or convalescent COVID-19.

The V call is TRBV27, the J call TRBJ2-3, with D possibly TRBD2 on 5 matching bases. This CDR3 contains 14 residues. The germline V gene encodes CDR1 MNHEY and CDR2 SMNVEV (reference sequence). V gave up 3 bases and J gave up 2 bases, with 9 bases separating them. The CDR3 region has the DNA TGTGCCAGCAGTTTTTCCGGGATCACAGATACGCAGTATTTT. Encoded protein: CASSFSGITDTQYF.

The chain uses TRBV2 and TRBJ2-3, with a weak D call TRBD2 (6 bases). Germline CDR1 SNHLY, CDR2 FYNNEI. The CDR3 totals 13 residues. Trimming removed 5 bases from V and 6 bases from J, with 12 bases in between. For the CDR3, the DNA is TGTGCCAGCAGTCGGGACTCGGGGGATACGCAGTATTTT. Residues: CASSRDSGDTQYF.

J is TRBJ2-7 and V is TRBV6-5; 9 bases match TRBD2. Trimming at V came to 6 bases and at J to 4 bases, leaving 10 bases not matched to a gene. Germline values: CDR1 MNHEY, CDR2 SVGAGI. The CDR3 spans 15 residues. The CDR3 reads CASRGGRGAVYEQYF. The CDR3 nucleotides are TGTGCCAGCAGGGGCGGGAGGGGCGCGGTATACGAGCAGTACTTC.

This clone was picked up a small number of times. The chain recombines TRBV7-2 with TRBJ1-2; 9 bases are a match to TRBD1. The ends lost 3 bases at V and 4 bases at J; junction bases unmatched: 6. Germline V CDR1 and CDR2: SGHTA, FQGNSA. This CDR3 has 15 amino acids. The CDR3 reads CASSFGQGWLYGYTF. The CDR3 region has the DNA TGTGCCAGCAGCTTCGGACAGGGGTGGCTCTATGGCTACACCTTC.

The chain carries TRBV27 and TRBJ2-7, with TRBD2 matching over 7 bases. V dropped 8 bases and J dropped 3; count of bases not matched to a gene: 19. The V gene's germline CDR1 is MNHEY and CDR2 SMNVEV (reference sequence). The CDR3 covers 17 residues. As DNA, the CDR3 is TGTGCCAGCGGCGCGATTCGGACTAGTTTTGAACTCTACGAGCAGTACTTC. Its protein is CASGAIRTSFELYEQYF.

V gene TRBV30 combines with J gene TRBJ1-6; tentatively, D is TRBD1 (5 bases). CDR3 length: 16 residues. Germline V CDR1 and CDR2: GTSNPN, SVGIG (reference sequence). Trimming took 2 bases from V and 8 from J, leaving 19 bases between them. The CDR3 region is CAWSLIGAAGDSPLHF. CDR3 bases: TGTGCCTGGAGTCTTATCGGAGCAGCGGGGGATTCACCCCTCCACTTT.

The chain couples TRBV5-5 to TRBJ1-6; possibly TRBD1 for D (6 bases). V lost 2 bases and J 9 bases, leaving 15 bases between the germline ends. The germline CDR1 and CDR2 sequences are SGHKS and YYEKEE (reference sequence). The CDR3 extends over 15 amino acids. The CDR3 region is CASSFRQGPGSPLHF. DNA for the CDR3: TGTGCCAGCAGCTTTCGGCAGGGGCCTGGTTCACCCCTCCACTTT. The whole variable domain, filled in from reference TRBV5-5 and TRBJ1-6, reads DAGVTQSPTHLIKTRGQQVTLRCSPISGHKSVSWYQQVLGQGPQFIFQYYEKEERGRGNFPDRFSARQFPNYSSELNVNALLLGDSALYLCASSFRQGPGSPLHFGNGTRLTVT.

This sequence joins TRBV7-3 and TRBJ2-1; TRBD2 matches at 11 bases. The germline CDR1 and CDR2 sequences are SGHTA and FQGTGA. This CDR3 is built from 21 residues. The V segment lost 1 base and the J segment 6 bases; nucleotides outside the gene matches: 20. CDR3 protein: CASSLRGPGELAGGSGNEQFF. The DNA of the CDR3 is TGTGCCAGCAGCTTAAGGGGGCCAGGGGAGTTAGCGGGAGGGTCAGGCAATGAGCAGTTCTTC. The variable domain in full, completed from reference TRBV7-3 and TRBJ2-1, reads GAGVSQTPSNKVTEKGKYVELRCDPISGHTALYWYRQSLGQGPEFLIYFQGTGAADDSGLPNDRFFAVRPEGSVSTLKIQRTERGDSAVYLCASSLRGPGELAGGSGNEQFFGPGTRLTVL.

This chain connects TRBV7-8 to TRBJ2-2; D gene uncertain. Between the trimmed V and J ends, which lost 4 bases and 0 bases, there was a span of 12 bases. Germline lookup yields CDR1 SGHVS and CDR2 FQNEAQ. This CDR3 is built from 16 residues. The CDR3 bases are TGTGCCAGCAGCTCCAGTTGGTCCTCGAACACCGGGGAGCTGTTTTTT. It encodes CASSSSWSSNTGELFF.

V is TRBV11-3 and J is TRBJ2-1; 8 bases align to TRBD2. The ends lost 5 bases at V and 7 bases at J; junction bases unmatched: 7. The length of the CDR3 is 14 residues. Germline CDR1 and CDR2: SGHNT and YENEEA. CDR3 in amino acids: CASSARGGENEQFF. The CDR3 DNA reads TGTGCCAGCAGCGCCCGGGGGGGGGAGAATGAGCAGTTCTTC.

This chain connects TRBV25-1 to TRBJ2-2, with 7 positions matching TRBD1. With 6 bases clipped from V and 1 base from J, the junction kept 8 bases outside the gene matches. Per the germline V gene, CDR1 is MGHDK and CDR2 is SYGVNS. The CDR3 sequence is 16 residues long. The CDR3 loop is CASRKQGPMNTGELFF. The CDR3 nucleotides read TGTGCCAGCAGAAAACAGGGGCCAATGAACACCGGGGAGCTGTTTTTT. Combining the CDR3 with reference TRBV25-1 and TRBJ2-2 gives the whole variable domain EADIYQTPRYLVIGTGKKITLECSQTMGHDKMYWYQQDPGMELHLIHYSYGVNSTEKGDLSSESTVSRIRTEHFPLTLESARPSHTSQYLCASRKQGPMNTGELFFGEGSRLTVL.

The V and J genes are TRBV10-3 and TRBJ2-3, with 8 bases identical to TRBD2. This CDR3 contains 16 residues. Trimming took 7 bases from V and 5 from J; bases not matched to a gene: 14. The V gene's germline CDR1 is ENHRY and CDR2 SYGVKD. The CDR3 DNA is TGTGCCATCAACAGTCGTCGGGGGGGCGGTGAAGATACGCAGTATTTT. Its protein is CAINSRRGGGEDTQYF.

This chain uses TRBV12-3 or TRBV12-4 with TRBJ1-2; D unclear. Trimming took 6 bases from V and 3 from J, leaving 11 bases between them. The CDR3 runs 13 residues. CDR3 amino acids: CASRYGDYYGYTF. As DNA, the CDR3 is TGTGCCAGCAGGTACGGAGATTACTATGGCTACACCTTC.

This sequence joins TRBV2 and TRBJ2-1; D ambiguous. The CDR3 is made up of 14 amino acids. V gave up 7 bases and J gave up 1 base, with 11 bases separating them. The germline CDR1 and CDR2 sequences are SNHLY and FYNNEI. The CDR3 is CASNPGGSYNEQFF. The CDR3, as DNA: TGTGCCAGCAATCCAGGTGGATCCTACAATGAGCAGTTCTTC.

J is TRBJ1-1 and V is TRBV7-2; D uncertain. Germline lookup yields CDR1 SGHTA and CDR2 FQGNSA. The CDR3 contains 12 residues. Trimming took 3 bases from V and 10 from J, leaving 12 bases between them. CDR3 in amino acids: CASSFPGFGAFF. The CDR3 nucleotides read TGTGCCAGCAGCTTTCCGGGTTTCGGAGCTTTCTTT. Together with reference TRBV7-2 and TRBJ1-1, the CDR3 gives the full variable domain: GAGVSQSPSNKVTEKGKDVELRCDPISGHTALYWYRQSLGQGLEFLIYFQGNSAPDKSGLPSDRFSAERTGGSVSTLTIQRTQQEDSAVYLCASSFPGFGAFFGQGTRLTVV.

This clone was observed a single time. The chain joins TRBV19 to TRBJ2-7; D possibly corresponds to TRBD2 (6 bases). Trimming removed 6 bases from V and 0 bases from J, with 15 bases in between. The CDR3 covers 15 residues. In germline, CDR1 is LNHDA, CDR2 SQIVND (reference sequence). CDR3 in DNA: TGTGCCAGTAGCCCGGCGGGACGCCCCTCCTACGAGCAGTACTTC. Translation: CASSPAGRPSYEQYF.

V gene TRBV2 combines with J gene TRBJ2-3, with 11 bases aligning to TRBD2. The V gene end was trimmed by 6 bases and the J gene end by 4 bases; junction bases not matched to a gene: 9. The germline V gene encodes CDR1 SNHLY and CDR2 FYNNEI. This CDR3 has 16 amino acids. The CDR3 DNA reads TGTGCCAGCAGAAGAATACTAGCGGGAGTTGCAGATACGCAGTATTTT. Translation gives CASRRILAGVADTQYF.

The J gene is TRBJ2-2, the V gene TRBV27, with D perhaps matching TRBD1 (6 bases). The V end lost 3 bases, the J end lost 3 bases, and 14 bases lay between the germline ends. The CDR3 runs to 16 residues. CDR1 is MNHEY and CDR2 is SMNVEV in the germline V gene (reference sequence). The DNA of the CDR3 is TGTGCCAGCAGTTTCCCCAGGGGTTTCGACACCGGGGAGCTGTTTTTT. It translates to CASSFPRGFDTGELFF.

The gene calls are TRBV5-6 and TRBJ2-1; 7 positions agree with TRBD2. CDR3 length equals 15 residues. The V gene end was trimmed by 4 bases and the J gene end by 9 bases; junction bases not matched to a gene: 13. The germline CDR1 and CDR2 sequences are SGHDT and YYEEEE. CDR3: CASSGPGLWGGEQFF. In DNA, the CDR3 is TGTGCCAGCAGCGGACCGGGACTATGGGGCGGTGAGCAGTTCTTC.

The rearrangement uses TRBV29-1 and TRBJ2-7; 10 nucleotides line up with TRBD2. Losses at the gene ends were 3 bases for V and 5 bases for J; bases not matched to a gene: 7. The CDR3 length is 14 residues. Germline loops: CDR1 SQVTM, CDR2 ANQGSEA. The CDR3 loop is CSVDGLAGVHEQYF. CDR3 sequence (DNA): TGCAGCGTTGACGGCCTAGCGGGAGTCCACGAGCAGTACTTC.

The chain employs TRBV19 and TRBJ2-7; 9 bases match TRBD2. Germline CDR1 reads LNHDA; CDR2 reads SQIVND (reference sequence). With V trimmed by 5 bases and J by 3 bases, 8 bases remained unmatched. This CDR3 has 15 residues. The DNA of the CDR3 is TGTGCCAGTAGTCATGCGGGGACTAGCAACTACGAGCAGTACTTC. Translation: CASSHAGTSNYEQYF.

The chain links TRBV27 to TRBJ1-4; D ambiguous. V was trimmed by 2 bases and J by 3 bases, leaving 10 bases between them. Germline V gives CDR1 MNHEY, CDR2 SMNVEV (reference sequence). This CDR3 comprises 15 residues. CDR3 nucleotide sequence: TGTGCCAGCAGTTTAGCGGGATTAGCTAATGAAAAACTGTTTTTT. It is translated as CASSLAGLANEKLFF.

The chain recombines TRBV5-6 with TRBJ1-1, with D possibly being TRBD1 (6 bases). CDR3 size: 15 residues. In germline, CDR1 is SGHDT, CDR2 YYEEEE. V was pared by 5 bases and J by 6 bases, with 20 bases between. The CDR3 DNA sequence: TGTGCCAGCAGTTACTTGGGAGGGGGTAACGCTGAAGCTTTCTTT. Translating gives CASSYLGGGNAEAFF.

The chain is built from TRBV25-1 and TRBJ2-5; 10 nucleotides line up with TRBD1. Losses at the gene ends were 8 bases for V and 4 bases for J; bases not matched to a gene: 13. The CDR3 is made up of 16 amino acids. Looked up from germline, CDR1 is MGHDK and CDR2 is SYGVNS. The CDR3 loop is CASRGAAGQGPETQYF. CDR3 nucleotide sequence: TGTGCCAGCCGCGGGGCTGCGGGACAGGGGCCAGAGACCCAGTACTTC.

The chain links TRBV5-5 to TRBJ1-1; a possible D gene is TRBD1 (6 bases). Germline V CDR1 and CDR2: SGHKS, YYEKEE (reference sequence). The V end lost 4 bases, the J end lost 1 base, and 11 bases lay between the germline ends. This CDR3 spans 14 amino acids. CDR3 DNA sequence: TGTGCCAGCAGCCAGGGACACTCGAACACTGAAGCTTTCTTT. Protein: CASSQGHSNTEAFF.

The J gene is TRBJ2-7, the V gene TRBV18; a possible D gene is TRBD2 (6 bases). The germline V and J ends were trimmed by 6 bases and 6 bases, with 18 bases remaining between them. The CDR3 is 14 amino acids. Germline V gives CDR1 KGHSH, CDR2 LQKENI. CDR3 nucleotide sequence: TGTGCCAGCTCCCCCCTGGGAGGTTTGATCGAGCAGTACTTC. It yields the protein CASSPLGGLIEQYF.

The gene calls are TRBV9 and TRBJ1-2; 8 nucleotides agree with TRBD1. The length of the CDR3 is 17 residues. Germline V gene sequence: CDR1 SGDLS, CDR2 YYNGEE. V shed 3 bases, J shed 4 bases, and the junction held 14 bases outside the gene matches. This CDR3 is CASSEDREASLSYGYTF. CDR3 coding DNA: TGTGCCAGCAGCGAGGACAGGGAGGCCTCCCTTTCCTATGGCTACACCTTC.

The J gene is TRBJ1-3, the V gene TRBV5-6; the D gene is possibly TRBD1 (6 bases). CDR1 and CDR2 from the germline V gene are SGHDT and YYEEEE. The CDR3 contains 16 residues. V was shortened by 4 bases and J by 4 bases, with 18 bases between the two germline ends. The CDR3: CASSPWGGATGNTIYF. The CDR3 nucleotides are TGTGCCAGCAGCCCGTGGGGGGGGGCTACCGGAAACACCATATATTTT.

The chain couples TRBV5-1 to TRBJ2-7; 9 positions agree with TRBD1. The V gene end was trimmed by 0 bases and the J gene end by 3 bases; junction bases not matched to a gene: 13. The germline V gene encodes CDR1 SGHRS and CDR2 YFSETQ. CDR3 size: 18 residues. CDR3 sequence: CASSLGAGTGFGDYEQYF. CDR3 DNA: TGCGCCAGCAGCTTGGGAGCCGGGACAGGGTTCGGCGACTACGAGCAGTACTTC.

The chain links TRBV10-1 to TRBJ1-1; weak D call: TRBD1 (5 bases). The CDR3 consists of 15 residues. Per germline, CDR1 WNHNN and CDR2 SYGVQD (reference sequence). The ends were cut back, 3 bases at V and 3 bases at J, with 14 bases in the middle. DNA for the CDR3: TGCGCCAGCAGTGACCCGGGCTCGGGGGACACTGAAGCTTTCTTT. Translation gives CASSDPGSGDTEAFF.

This clone occurred once. The J gene is TRBJ1-4, the V gene TRBV3-1 (or the pseudogene TRBV3-2); possible D gene TRBD1, 5 bases. V lost 3 bases to trimming and J lost 8 bases, with 13 bases between them. Germline CDR1 and CDR2: LGHDT and YNNKEL (reference sequence). CDR3 length equals 14 residues. CDR3 protein: CASSQGGTWEKLFF. Here the CDR3 DNA reads TGTGCCAGCAGCCAGGGGGGGACGTGGGAAAAACTGTTTTTT.

V is TRBV7-9 and J is TRBJ1-6; D unclear. V lost 3 bases and J 7 bases, leaving 10 bases between the germline ends. The CDR3 is 14 residues long. Germline loops: CDR1 SEHNR, CDR2 FQNEAQ (reference sequence). CDR3 protein: CASSFGAGNSPLHF. Written as DNA, the CDR3 is TGTGCCAGCAGCTTTGGAGCGGGCAATTCACCCCTCCACTTT.